This T cell receptor beta chain comes out of a study of cytomegalovirus exposure and HLA in healthy donors (dated by TCRdb to about 2017). As for the study more broadly: An earlier analysis of 587 of the donors reported 250 to 350 Gb of sequence data and approximately 110 million unique TCR beta sequences from approximately 180 million T cells. Approximately 310 gigabases of sequencing data and around 85 million unique TCR sequences made up an early release that covered nearly 650 HLA-typed donors. Of the roughly 400 genotyped donors, 81% fell in the genetic ancestry cluster associated with self-reported Caucasian donors. The aim of the study was to test whether cataloging public T cell receptors could identify signatures of past pathogen exposure. The study profiled the T cell repertoires of 666 subjects by immunosequencing and related them to cytomegalovirus serostatus. Along with the roughly 710-subject first cohort, a separate validation cohort of around 120 different subjects was used. High-throughput TCR immunosequencing, statistical association of individual TCRs with disease status, and machine learning were combined to predict cytomegalovirus infection status. In a later analysis, previously published TCR beta repertoires from 550 to 750 donors were re-analyzed and high-resolution HLA genotyping was added so that TCR occurrence patterns could be studied. The later analysis used no new phenotypic data to find candidate immune exposures, relying instead on TCR beta sequences and their occurrence across donors. To decide whether each TCR beta V gene segment behaved as functional or pseudogenic, an earlier analysis of some 600 of the donors relied on high-throughput TCR beta sequencing. Alongside the repertoire data, information on donor age, sex, ethnicity and CMV serostatus was compiled. In a later genetic analysis, genome-wide SNP genotypes for about 55% of the roughly 700 donors were used, and that subset was treated as a discovery cohort. Every repertoire in the discovery cohort had been generated on one and the same sequencing platform. Class I and class II HLA loci were covered by the typing at four-digit resolution. Typing coverage varied by locus: about 629-640 donors for A, B, C, DRB1 and DQB1; 500 to 550 for DQA1; more than 600 for DPA1; under 490 for DPB1. Four to six DR-DQ haplotypes were handled as single units for association and clustering, since linkage in the cohort was strong. Among some 410 genotyped donors of the cohort, an average of around 250,000 unique TCR beta nucleotide sequences was sequenced per donor, of which 15% to 20% were non-productive. The study at large found these results: CMV serostatus was the only immune exposure information available for the cohort. A cluster of highly shared sequence variants was judged likely to represent a technical artifact of the sequencing pipeline. Three of the identified cytomegalovirus-associated TCR beta chains were confirmed in vitro to be specific for cytomegalovirus antigens. A later genetic analysis reported fewer N-insertions in productive TCRs among donors in an Asian-associated ancestry cluster than the roughly 650-donor mean. This cohort had only TCR beta chains sequenced, and the lack of alpha or paired-chain data limited which features could be detected. Some IMGT-functional V segments, including TRBV6-2 and TRBV6-3, could not be distinguished by the 87-base-pair reads and were therefore excluded. Most CMV-associated TCR beta chains appeared to be HLA-restricted in a later analysis, and the HLA associations seemed to be driven largely by CMV exposure. V-gene and J-gene trimming of TCR beta chains was associated with a missense DCLRE1C variant in a later genetic analysis, and the association was replicated in an independent cohort. A total of 150 to 200 TCR beta chains were listed by the study as associated with cytomegalovirus. Because counts were too low, 15 to 20 rarely observed V segments, including chromosome 9 orphons, were left out of the earlier analysis of several hundred of the donors. In a later analysis, several top co-occurrence clusters were reported to appear linked to parvovirus B19, influenza, CMV and Epstein-Barr virus. In a later analysis, HLA-associated TCR beta chains showed more clonal expansion and lower generation probabilities than non-associated chains that were equally common. The authors suggested that the approach could potentially be generalized to other disease states and immunological phenotypes. While some public TCRs were present in many individuals, most TCR sequences turned up only very rarely across donors. Correlated functional status among segregating V segments might be attributable to linkage disequilibrium, but an unknown experimental factor could not be ruled out. The classifier was reported to diagnose cytomegalovirus status with high specificity and sensitivity in both the original and validation cohorts. Sequencing depth was assumed to be roughly uniform across donors in the presence/absence analyses, though that assumption may not hold. HLA typing was unavailable for some donors at each locus, so association tests used only the typed subset. Assigning TCR associations to individual alleles was difficult when HLA alleles, especially DR and DQ, strongly co-occurred. A further reported finding was that TCR beta sequences accurately predicted the HLA-A and HLA-B alleles for most subjects in the first cohort. According to a later analysis, TCR association rates differed among HLA loci, with DRB1 alleles showing the most associated TCRs and HLA-C alleles showing the fewest. In an earlier analysis of more than 450 of the donors, most TCR beta V segments were observed in productive rearrangements about 87% or about 30% of the time, broadly matching IMGT annotations. Specific HLA alleles were associated with 15,000 to 20,000 TCR beta sequences at a false discovery rate of 0.05 in a later analysis.

The library relied on the immunoSEQ multiplex PCR assay. A mixture of 60 forward primers for TCR Vbeta segments and 13 reverse primers for TCR Jbeta segments was used in the multiplex PCR. A multiplex PCR assay on genomic DNA amplified the CDR3 region of rearranged TCR beta genes. The Illumina HiSeq System was used to sequence the amplified TCR beta libraries as 87-base-pair reads. The authors processed their data as follows. Across the 700 or so repertoires, a later analysis counted some 80 million unique TCR beta chains, some 11 million of which were shared by at least two donors. Raw reads were error-corrected and collapsed into unique sequences by a nearest-neighbor algorithm in which closely related sequences were merged to remove PCR and sequencing errors. V, D and J gene segments were assigned by aligning CDR3 sequences to IMGT reference sequences. For a sequence to be retained, a match of at least six nucleotides to both a V gene segment and a J gene segment was required. Rearrangements were classified as productive when the CDR3 lacked stop codons and remained in frame with V and J, and all other rearrangements were classified as non-productive. CDR3 was defined by IMGT convention, running from the second conserved V-encoded cysteine to the conserved J-encoded phenylalanine. The earlier analysis of some 540 of the donors excluded any sequence lacking an unambiguous match to a single V gene segment. In an earlier analysis of several hundred of the donors, a V segment was called functional when productive rearrangements were above 56.7%, and segregating when the standard deviation between donors exceeded 5%. A statistical classification framework was developed to diagnose cytomegalovirus status using the catalog of TCR beta chain sequences. In a later analysis, TCR nucleotide sequences were compared against IMGT/GENE-DB human TR gene sequences so that V and J genes could be assigned. A later analysis assigned CDR3 sequences and most-parsimonious VDJ recombination scenarios with the TCRdist pipeline. In a later analysis, every TCR beta chain was defined by the combination of its CDR3 amino acid sequence and its V-gene family, and reads without a unique V-gene family were dropped. As a way to deal with suspected cross-contamination and a sequencing artifact, a later analysis dropped under 600 nucleotide sequences that were highly shared and had low generation probability. In a later analysis, a clonal expansion index for each public chain was calculated from normalized within-repertoire ranks of inferred template counts. Generation probabilities in a later analysis came from a VDJ recombination model fitted to out-of-frame rearrangements, and those results were checked against IGoR. In a later analysis, TCR-TCR, TCR-HLA and TCR-CMV co-occurrence was scored with hypergeometric tests, and a repertoire-size bias correction was applied to TCR pairs. A later analysis estimated false discovery rates by permuting HLA or CMV assignments 20 times. In a later analysis, co-occurring TCRs were grouped using DBSCAN, and TCRdist sequence similarity was added for clustering within HLA-allele-positive subsets. Co-occurrence clustering excluded repertoires with fewer than 30,000 or more than 120,000 public chains, plus five with anomalous nucleotide sharing. The table comes from immuneACCESS by way of TCRdb, which keeps in-frame sequences with V and J called. Part of the clones is missing from these tables; in studies checked, under half for an unresolved V gene and the rest for unknown reasons. That table furnishes V, J and clone size, whereas the DNA furnished D and trimming. Across this sample there are 100,000 to 120,000 clones, with about three quarters seen only once. The leading ten clones occupy 2.5% to 3% of the sample.

On this clone itself: The clone's antigen remains unknown. No base quality information exists; no much larger clone differs at one position.

In total, 500 to 700 healthy bone marrow donors made up the cohort. Cohort members were all nominally healthy when sampled, although unrecorded immune exposures were likely present. The donor tested CMV seropositive and was one of the 289 seropositive cohort members. A peripheral blood sample was provided by each donor, and peripheral blood mononuclear cells were used for TCR beta sequencing. Genomic DNA extraction from the blood cell samples was performed with the Qiagen DNeasy Blood Extraction Kit. CDR1 and CDR2, per the germline V gene (reference sequence), are LNHDA and SQIVND. Unmatched junction bases come to 6, with V trimmed by 3 bases and J by 7 bases. Taken from cysteine to phenylalanine, the CDR3 has 14 residues. The read is trimmed to its CDR3 DNA, 42 bases read in frame from base 1.

The receptor was derived from a woman aged 60-75 years in good health and CMV-seropositive. The material sequenced was PBMCs. The chain is encoded by TRBV19 joined to TRBJ2-1; 7 bases in the junction line up with TRBD2. The CDR3 region: CASSIGTGRNEQFF. The bases read TGTGCCAGTAGTATTGGGACCGGGAGGAATGAGCAGTTCTTC.